This T cell receptor (beta chain) comes out of a study of blood T cells in healthy people across ages. V was cut by 5 bases and J by 0 bases, with 13 bases left in between. The length of the CDR3 is 15 residues. CDR1 is SGHTA, CDR2 FQGNSA, per germline. With a J-beta primer mix and a sample-barcoded 5' primer, a second PCR ran roughly 6 to 11 cycles. Each sample provided no less than 2.5 million CDR3-containing paired-end reads. TCRdb itself ran the 5' RACE reads through MiXCR, one entry per CDR3 protein. The sample shows around 1.5 million distinct CDR3 sequences, roughly a third of them seen only once.

The sample comprised blood. This sequence joins TRBV7-2 and TRBJ1-2, with TRBD1 as a possible D gene (6 bases). This TCR was sampled from a woman between 25 and 40 years old in good health. In nucleotides, the CDR3 is TGTGCCAGCAGCCGCTGGGACAATACTAACTATGGCTACACCTTC. Amino acids: CASSRWDNTNYGYTF.